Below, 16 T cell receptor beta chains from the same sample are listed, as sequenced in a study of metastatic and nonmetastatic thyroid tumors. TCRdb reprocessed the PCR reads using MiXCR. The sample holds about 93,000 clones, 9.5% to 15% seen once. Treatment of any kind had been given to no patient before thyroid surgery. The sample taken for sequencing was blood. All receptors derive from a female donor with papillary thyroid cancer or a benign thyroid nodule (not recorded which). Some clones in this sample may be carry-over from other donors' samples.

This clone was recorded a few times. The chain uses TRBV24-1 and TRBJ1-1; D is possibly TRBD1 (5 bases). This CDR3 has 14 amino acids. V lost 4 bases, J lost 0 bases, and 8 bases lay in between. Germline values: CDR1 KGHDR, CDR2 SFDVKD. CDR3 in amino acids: CATSEGTVNTEAFF. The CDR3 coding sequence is TGTGCCACCAGTGAGGGGACGGTGAACACTGAAGCTTTCTTT.

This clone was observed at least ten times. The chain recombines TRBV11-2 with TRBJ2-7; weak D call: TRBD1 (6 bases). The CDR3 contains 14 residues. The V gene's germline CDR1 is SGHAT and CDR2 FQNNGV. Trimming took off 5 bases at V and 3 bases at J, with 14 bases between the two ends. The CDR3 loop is CASSPRTAFYEQYF. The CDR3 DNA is TGTGCCAGCAGCCCTCGGACAGCTTTCTACGAGCAGTACTTC.

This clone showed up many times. The CDR3 DNA follows: TGTGCCAGCAGCTTGGAGGGGACAGTCACAGATACGCAGTATTTT. Its translation: CASSLEGTVTDTQYF. The V gene is TRBV5-6, the J gene TRBJ2-3, with TRBD1 matching over 7 bases. Germline CDR1 SGHDT, CDR2 YYEEEE. This CDR3 region has 15 residues. Trimming took 0 bases from V and 2 from J; bases not matched to a gene: 3.

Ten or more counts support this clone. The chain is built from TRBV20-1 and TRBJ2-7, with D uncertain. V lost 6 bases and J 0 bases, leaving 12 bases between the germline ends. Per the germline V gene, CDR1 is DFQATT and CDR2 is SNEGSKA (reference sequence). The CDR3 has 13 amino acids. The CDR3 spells CSAIRTDSYEQYF. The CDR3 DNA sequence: TGCAGTGCCATTAGGACGGACTCCTACGAGCAGTACTTC.

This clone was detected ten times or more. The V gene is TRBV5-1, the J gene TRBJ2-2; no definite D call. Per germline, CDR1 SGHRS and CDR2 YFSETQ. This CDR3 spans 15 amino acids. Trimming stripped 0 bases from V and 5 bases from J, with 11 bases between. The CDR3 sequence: CASSLESRPTGELFF. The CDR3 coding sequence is TGCGCCAGCAGCTTGGAAAGTAGGCCTACCGGGGAGCTGTTTTTT. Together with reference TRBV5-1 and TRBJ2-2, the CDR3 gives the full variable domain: KAGVTQTPRYLIKTRGQQVTLSCSPISGHRSVSWYQQTPGQGLQFLFEYFSETQRNKGNFPGRFSGRQFSNSRSEMNVSTLELGDSALYLCASSLESRPTGELFFGEGSRLTVL.

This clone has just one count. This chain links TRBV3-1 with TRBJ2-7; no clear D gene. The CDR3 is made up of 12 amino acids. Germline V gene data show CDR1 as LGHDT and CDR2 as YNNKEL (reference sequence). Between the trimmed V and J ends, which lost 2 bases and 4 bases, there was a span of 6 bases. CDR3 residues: CASSQCLYEQYF. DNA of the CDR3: TGTGCCAGCAGCCAATGCTTATACGAGCAGTACTTC.

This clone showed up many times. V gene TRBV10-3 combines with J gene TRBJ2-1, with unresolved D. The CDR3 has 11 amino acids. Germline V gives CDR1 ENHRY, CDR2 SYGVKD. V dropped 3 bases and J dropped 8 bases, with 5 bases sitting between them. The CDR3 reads CAISDSYEQFF. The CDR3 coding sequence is TGTGCCATCAGTGATAGCTATGAGCAGTTCTTC.

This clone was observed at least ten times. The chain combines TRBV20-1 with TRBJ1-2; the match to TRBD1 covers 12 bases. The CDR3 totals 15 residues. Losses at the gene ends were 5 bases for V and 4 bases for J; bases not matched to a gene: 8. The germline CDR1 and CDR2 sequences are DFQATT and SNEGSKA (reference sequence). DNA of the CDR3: TGCAGTGCTTCCGGGACAGGGGGCGCCGGCTATGGCTACACCTTC. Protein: CSASGTGGAGYGYTF.

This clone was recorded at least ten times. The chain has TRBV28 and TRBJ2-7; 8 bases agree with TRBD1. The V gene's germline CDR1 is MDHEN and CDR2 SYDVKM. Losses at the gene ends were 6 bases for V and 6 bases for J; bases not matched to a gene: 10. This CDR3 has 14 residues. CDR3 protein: CASRGTGGSSEQYF. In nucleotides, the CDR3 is TGTGCCAGCAGAGGGACAGGCGGATCAAGCGAGCAGTACTTC.

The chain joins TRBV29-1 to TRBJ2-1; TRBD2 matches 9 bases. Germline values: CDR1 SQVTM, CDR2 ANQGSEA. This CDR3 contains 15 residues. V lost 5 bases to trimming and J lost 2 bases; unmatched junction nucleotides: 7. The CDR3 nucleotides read TGCAGCGTTCCCCTTAGCGGGAGTCCCTACAATGAGCAGTTCTTC. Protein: CSVPLSGSPYNEQFF.

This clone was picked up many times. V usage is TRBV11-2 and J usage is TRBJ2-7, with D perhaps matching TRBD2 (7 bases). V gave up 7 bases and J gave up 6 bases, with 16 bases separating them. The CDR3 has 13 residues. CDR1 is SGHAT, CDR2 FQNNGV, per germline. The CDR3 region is CASTSIRGGEQYF. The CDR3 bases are TGTGCCAGCACCTCTATAAGGGGGGGCGAGCAGTACTTC.

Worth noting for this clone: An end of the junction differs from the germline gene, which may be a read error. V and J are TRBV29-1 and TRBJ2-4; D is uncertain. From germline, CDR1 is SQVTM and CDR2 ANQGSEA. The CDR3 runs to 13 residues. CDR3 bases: TGCAGCTTTGAAGATTTGGATCTGCCCATTCAGTACTTC. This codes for CSFEDLDLPIQYF.

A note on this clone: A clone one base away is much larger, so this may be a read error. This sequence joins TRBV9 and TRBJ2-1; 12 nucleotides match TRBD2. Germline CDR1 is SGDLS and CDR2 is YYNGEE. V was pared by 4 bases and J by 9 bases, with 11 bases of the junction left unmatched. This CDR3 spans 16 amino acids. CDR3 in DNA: TGTGCCAGCAGCTCCCATAGACTAGCGGGAGTCATTGAGCAGTTCTTC. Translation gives CASSSHRLAGVIEQFF.

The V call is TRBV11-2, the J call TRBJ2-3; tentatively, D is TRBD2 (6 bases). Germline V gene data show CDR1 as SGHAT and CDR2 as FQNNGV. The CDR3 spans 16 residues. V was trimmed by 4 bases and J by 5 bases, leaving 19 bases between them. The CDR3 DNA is TGTGCCAGCAGCTCACTACTAGCTGGAGTGGGAGATACGCAGTATTTT. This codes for CASSSLLAGVGDTQYF.

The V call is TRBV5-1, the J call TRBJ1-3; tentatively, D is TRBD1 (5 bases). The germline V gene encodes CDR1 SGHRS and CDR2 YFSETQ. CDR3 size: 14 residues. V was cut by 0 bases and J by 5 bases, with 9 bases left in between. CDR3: CASSLGAGRNTIYF. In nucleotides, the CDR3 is TGCGCCAGCAGCTTGGGTGCAGGGAGAAACACCATATATTTT.

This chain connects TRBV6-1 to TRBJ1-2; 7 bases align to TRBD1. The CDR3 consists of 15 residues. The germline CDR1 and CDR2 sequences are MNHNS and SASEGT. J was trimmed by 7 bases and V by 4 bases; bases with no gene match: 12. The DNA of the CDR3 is TGTGCCAGCAGTGGCGGGACAGTGAGTCTGAGTGGCTACACCTTC. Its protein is CASSGGTVSLSGYTF.